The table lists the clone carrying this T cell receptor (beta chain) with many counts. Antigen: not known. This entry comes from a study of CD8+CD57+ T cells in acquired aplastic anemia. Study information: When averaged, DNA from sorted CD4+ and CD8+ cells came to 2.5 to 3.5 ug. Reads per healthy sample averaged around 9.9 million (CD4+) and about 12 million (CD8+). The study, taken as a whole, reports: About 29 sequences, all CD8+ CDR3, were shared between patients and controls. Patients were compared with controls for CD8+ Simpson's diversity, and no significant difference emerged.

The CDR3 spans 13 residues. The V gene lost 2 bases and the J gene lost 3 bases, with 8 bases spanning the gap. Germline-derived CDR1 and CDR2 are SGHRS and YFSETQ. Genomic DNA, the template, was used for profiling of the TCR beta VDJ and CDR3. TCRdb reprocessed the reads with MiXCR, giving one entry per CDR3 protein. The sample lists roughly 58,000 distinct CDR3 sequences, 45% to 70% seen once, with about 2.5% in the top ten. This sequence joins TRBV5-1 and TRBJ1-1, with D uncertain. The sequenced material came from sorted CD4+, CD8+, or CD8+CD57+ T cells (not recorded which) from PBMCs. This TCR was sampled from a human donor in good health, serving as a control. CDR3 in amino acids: CASSFPGDTEAFF. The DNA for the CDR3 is TGCGCCAGCAGCTTCCCCGGGGACACTGAAGCTTTCTTT.